Following are 24 T cell receptor beta chains from one sample sequenced in a study of beta chain features in type 1 diabetes. Expressed TCRB transcripts got sequenced, as all isolated RNA was reverse transcribed. TCRdb's table, derived via immunoSEQ multiplex PCR, lists solely in-frame clones and lacks some. The sample contains about 700,000 clones, around an eighth of which appear only once. For these receptors, no antigen is known. Points from the study as a whole: Within each of all four CD4+ subsets, Type 1 diabetes patients had TCRB CDR3s that were moderately but significantly shorter.

Sequencing was performed on naive CD4+ T cells from blood. These receptors were taken from a young man with type 1 diabetes.

This clone was detected a few times. The chain uses TRBV4-1 and TRBJ2-1; the match to TRBD2 covers 8 bases. In germline, CDR1 is MGHRA, CDR2 YSYEKL. V gave up 4 bases and J gave up 10 bases; unmatched junction bases: 6. The CDR3 length is 13 residues. DNA of the CDR3: TGCGCCAGCAGCCTAAACAGCGGGGGAGAGCAGTTCTTC. Translation: CASSLNSGGEQFF.

This chain links TRBV15 with TRBJ2-5; possible D gene TRBD1, 5 bases. CDR1 and CDR2 from the germline V gene are LNHNV and YYDKDF (reference sequence). This CDR3 contains 14 residues. V dropped 6 bases and J dropped 5 bases, with 16 bases sitting between them. The chain's CDR3 is CATSTQGVSETQYF. As DNA, the CDR3 is TGTGCCACCAGTACCCAAGGGGTTAGTGAGACCCAGTACTTC.

This clone turned up a few times. Other DNA variants within this sample encode the same CDR3. This rearrangement joins TRBV7-8 to TRBJ1-5, with D unclear. The CDR3 has 14 residues. V was pared by 1 base and J by 0 bases, with 4 bases between. Germline V lookup: CDR1 SGHVS, CDR2 FQNEAQ. CDR3 bases: TGTGCCAGCAGCTTAGTAGATAGCAATCAGCCCCAGCATTTT. Translating it yields CASSLVDSNQPQHF.

This clone occurred a few times. This chain connects TRBV28 to TRBJ1-2; possibly TRBD1 for D (6 bases). Between the trimmed V and J ends, which lost 7 bases and 2 bases, there was a span of 23 bases. The CDR3 totals 17 residues. Germline V gives CDR1 MDHEN, CDR2 SYDVKM. CDR3 sequence: CASTILAGARQNYGYTF. CDR3 DNA: TGTGCCAGCACCATCTTAGCGGGGGCGCGTCAGAACTATGGCTACACCTTC.

A remark on this clone: Other DNA sequences within the sample encode an identical CDR3. The chain is built from TRBV6-1 and TRBJ1-5; unclear D gene. Trimming cost V 1 base and J 1 base, with 5 bases left between them. Per the germline V gene, CDR1 is MNHNS and CDR2 is SASEGT. CDR3 size: 14 residues. The chain's CDR3 is CASSEVESNQPQHF. The CDR3 nucleotides are TGTGCCAGCAGTGAAGTGGAGAGCAATCAGCCCCAGCATTTT.

The gene calls are TRBV10-2 and TRBJ1-2, with D perhaps matching TRBD1 (6 bases). This CDR3 contains 15 residues. CDR1 is WSHSY, CDR2 SAAADI, per germline. V was pared by 8 bases and J by 4 bases, with 20 bases between. The DNA of the CDR3 is TGCGCCAGCCTCGGGGGGCCTCCCTTCCTCTATGGCTACACCTTC. Protein product: CASLGGPPFLYGYTF.

The rearrangement joins TRBV2 to TRBJ2-7; the D gene could be TRBD1 or TRBD2 (5 bases each). CDR1 is SNHLY, CDR2 FYNNEI, per germline. The CDR3 loop spans 13 amino acids. V lost 8 bases to trimming and J lost 2 bases, with 13 bases between them. Written as DNA, the CDR3 is TGTGCCAGCGTTGGGACGGCCGCCTACGAGCAGTACTTC. Protein sequence: CASVGTAAYEQYF.

This rearrangement joins TRBV6-4 to TRBJ2-4, with TRBD2 identical over 8 bases. V trimming: 0 bases; J trimming: 3 bases; junction bases outside the gene matches: 7. The germline V gene encodes CDR1 MRHNA and CDR2 SNTAGT. CDR3 length: 17 amino acids. CDR3 nucleotides: TGTGCCAGCAGTGACTCATCGGGGGGGACGAGCAAAAACATTCAGTACTTC. As protein: CASSDSSGGTSKNIQYF.

The chain joins TRBV7-9 to TRBJ1-1; no definite D call. Germline CDR1 SEHNR, CDR2 FQNEAQ (reference sequence). The CDR3 extends over 13 amino acids. Between the trimmed V and J ends, which lost 2 bases and 1 base, there was a span of 5 bases. The DNA for the CDR3 is TGTGCCAGCAGCTTAAGTCAGAACACTGAAGCTTTCTTT. It is translated as CASSLSQNTEAFF. The whole variable domain, remainder taken from reference TRBV7-9 and TRBJ1-1, is DTGVSQNPRHKITKRGQNVTFRCDPISEHNRLYWYRQTLGQGPEFLTYFQNEAQLEKSRLLSDRFSAERPKGSFSTLEIQRTEQGDSAMYLCASSLSQNTEAFFGQGTRLTVV.

This chain connects TRBV27 to TRBJ2-7; D is unresolved. This CDR3 region has 14 residues. Germline loops: CDR1 MNHEY, CDR2 SMNVEV (reference sequence). V was cut by 5 bases and J by 3 bases, with 14 bases left in between. CDR3 nucleotide sequence: TGTGCCAGCAGTCCAGACCGACGCGACTACGAGCAGTACTTC. Translating it yields CASSPDRRDYEQYF.

CDR3 sequence reads: CASRRTSGRQETQYF. DNA of the CDR3: TGCGCCAGCAGGCGGACTAGCGGAAGACAAGAGACCCAGTACTTC. V and J are TRBV5-1 and TRBJ2-5; 10 nucleotides agree with TRBD2. V was pared by 5 bases and J by 2 bases, with 6 bases of the junction left unmatched. Germline V gene lookup returns CDR1 SGHRS and CDR2 YFSETQ. The CDR3 spans 15 residues.

The rearrangement joins TRBV7-2 to TRBJ2-7; perhaps TRBD1 as D (5 bases). The CDR3 has 14 amino acids. Looked up from germline, CDR1 is SGHTA and CDR2 is FQGNSA. Trimming shortened V by 5 bases and J by 0 bases, and 11 bases separated the two germline ends. CDR3 DNA: TGTGCCAGCAGCCTTATAACAGGCTCCTACGAGCAGTACTTC. Protein: CASSLITGSYEQYF.

CDR3 sequence reads: CASSAGTSGDEQFF. CDR3 DNA sequence: TGTGCCAGCAGTGCTGGGACTAGTGGCGATGAGCAGTTCTTC. This chain joins TRBV25-1 and TRBJ2-3; 8 bases map to TRBD2. The J call may not be correct, given that the DNA end is closer to TRBJ2-1. The CDR3 has 14 amino acids. Germline CDR1 is MGHDK and CDR2 is SYGVNS.

The chain couples TRBV19 to TRBJ1-5; D is ambiguous. The V gene lost 4 bases and the J gene lost 3 bases, with 7 bases spanning the gap. Germline V gives CDR1 LNHDA, CDR2 SQIVND (reference sequence). The CDR3 loop spans 13 amino acids. CDR3 protein: CASSNQLNQPQHF. The CDR3 DNA reads TGTGCCAGTAGTAATCAACTCAATCAGCCCCAGCATTTT.

The V call is TRBV29-1, the J call TRBJ2-3; 8 bases agree with TRBD1. Germline V gene lookup returns CDR1 SQVTM and CDR2 ANQGSEA. CDR3 length: 15 amino acids. V lost 0 bases and J lost 4; bases outside the gene matches: 6. CDR3 DNA sequence: TGCAGCGTTGAAGATTCGACAGGGGTAGCAGATACGCAGTATTTT. Translation: CSVEDSTGVADTQYF.

This clone was picked up a small number of times. The chain is built from TRBV10-3 and TRBJ2-7; D call uncertain. Germline V gene lookup returns CDR1 ENHRY and CDR2 SYGVKD. This CDR3 is 11 amino acids long. V was pared by 9 bases and J by 3 bases, with 9 bases between. The CDR3 spells CAMGSSYEQYF. The DNA for the CDR3 is TGTGCCATGGGCAGTAGCTACGAGCAGTACTTC.

This clone was counted between two and nine times. The chain carries TRBV27 and TRBJ2-5; TRBD1 aligns across 10 bases. Germline V gene lookup returns CDR1 MNHEY and CDR2 SMNVEV (reference sequence). The CDR3 covers 15 residues. The ends lost 7 bases at V and 5 bases at J; junction bases unmatched: 10. In nucleotides, the CDR3 is TGTGCCAGCACCCGACAGGGGGCCACGCGGGAGACCCAGTACTTC. Translating gives CASTRQGATRETQYF.

This clone showed up just a few times. The chain links TRBV6-5 to TRBJ2-1, with 9 positions matching TRBD1. This CDR3 has 15 amino acids. Trimming at V came to 4 bases and at J to 3 bases, leaving 4 bases not matched to a gene. The germline gives CDR1 MNHEY, CDR2 SVGAGI. DNA for the CDR3: TGTGCCAGCAGTTCAGGACAGGGGTTCTACAATGAGCAGTTCTTC. As protein: CASSSGQGFYNEQFF.

The V gene is TRBV25-1, the J gene TRBJ2-1, with a tentative D call TRBD1 (6 bases). Trimming stripped 6 bases from V and 2 bases from J, with 14 bases between. This CDR3 is 15 amino acids long. CDR1 MGHDK and CDR2 SYGVNS come from the germline V gene. The CDR3 region is CASSHQGRTYNEQFF. In nucleotides, the CDR3 is TGTGCCAGCAGCCACCAGGGGCGGACCTACAATGAGCAGTTCTTC.

The genes are TRBV30 and TRBJ1-3; D call uncertain. Germline V CDR1 and CDR2: GTSNPN, SVGIG (reference sequence). Trimming left V 4 bases short and J 3 bases short, with 4 bases between. The CDR3 consists of 11 residues. The CDR3 here is CAWTGGNTIYF. CDR3 in DNA: TGTGCCTGGACGGGTGGAAACACCATATATTTT.

The genes are TRBV13 and TRBJ1-5; D is undetermined. There are 15 residues in the CDR3. The V gene lost 0 bases and the J gene lost 6 bases, with 12 bases spanning the gap. Germline V gene data show CDR1 as PRHDT and CDR2 as FYEKMQ (reference sequence). The CDR3 loop reads CASSLGLGFGQPQHF. CDR3 bases: TGTGCCAGCAGCTTAGGGTTGGGGTTTGGTCAGCCCCAGCATTTT. The whole variable domain, remainder taken from reference TRBV13 and TRBJ1-5, is AAGVIQSPRHLIKEKRETATLKCYPIPRHDTVYWYQQGPGQDPQFLISFYEKMQSDKGSIPDRFSAQQFSDYHSELNMSSLELGDSALYFCASSLGLGFGQPQHFGDGTRLSIL.

The V call is TRBV6-5, the J call TRBJ1-6, with a tentative D call TRBD1 (6 bases). With 6 bases removed from V and 10 bases from J, the gap between germline ends came to 13 bases. CDR3 length: 13 amino acids. Germline CDR1 and CDR2: MNHEY and SVGAGI. The CDR3 here is CASSKGGYSPLHF. As DNA, the CDR3 is TGTGCCAGCAGCAAAGGGGGGTACTCACCCCTCCACTTT.

The chain couples TRBV7-9 to TRBJ2-4; unclear D gene. Germline V gene sequence: CDR1 SEHNR, CDR2 FQNEAQ (reference sequence). The V end lost 4 bases, the J end lost 0 bases, and 7 bases lay between the germline ends. The CDR3 sequence is 14 residues long. The CDR3 coding sequence is TGTGCCAGCAGCTACGATCTAGCCAAAAACATTCAGTACTTC. Its protein is CASSYDLAKNIQYF.

V gene TRBV18 combines with J gene TRBJ2-7; D may match TRBD1 or TRBD2 (5 bases each). Deletions cut 3 bases from V and 2 bases from J, with 11 bases between. CDR1 KGHSH and CDR2 LQKENI come from the germline V gene. CDR3 size: 14 residues. The CDR3 is CASSPGTEPYEQYF. CDR3 DNA sequence: TGTGCCAGCTCACCTGGGACGGAGCCCTACGAGCAGTACTTC.